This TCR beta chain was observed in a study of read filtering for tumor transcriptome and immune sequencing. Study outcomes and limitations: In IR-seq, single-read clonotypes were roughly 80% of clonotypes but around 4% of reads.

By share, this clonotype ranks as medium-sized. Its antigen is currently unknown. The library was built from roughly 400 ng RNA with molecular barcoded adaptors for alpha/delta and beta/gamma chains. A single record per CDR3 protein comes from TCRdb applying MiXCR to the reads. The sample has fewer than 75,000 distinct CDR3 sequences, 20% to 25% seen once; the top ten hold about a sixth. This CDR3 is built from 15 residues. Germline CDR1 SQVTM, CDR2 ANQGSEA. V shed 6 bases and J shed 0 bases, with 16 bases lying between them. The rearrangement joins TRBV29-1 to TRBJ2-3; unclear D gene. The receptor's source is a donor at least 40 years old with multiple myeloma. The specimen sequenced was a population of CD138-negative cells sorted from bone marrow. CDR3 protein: CSVGPNSRSTDTQYF. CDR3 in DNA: TGCAGCGTCGGTCCGAATTCGCGCAGCACAGATACGCAGTATTTT.